This TCR beta chain was sequenced in a study of T cells in Graves' hyperthyroidism and ophthalmopathy. Patients having uncontrolled infection, another autoimmune disease, pregnancy or lactation were not included. The CDR3 sequence is 10 residues long. Germline lookup yields CDR1 SGDLS and CDR2 YYNGEE. It was RNA transcripts that yielded the amplified TCR beta CDR3 regions. The HTBI primer set served for first-round RT-PCR of the TCR CDR3. TCRdb ran MiXCR on the multiplex PCR reads and lists one entry per CDR3 protein. This repertoire shows about 700,000 distinct CDR3 sequences, 45% found once; its top ten account for about 7%. As for this clonotype: What it binds is unknown.

Points from the study as a whole: A median approximately 6.8 months before onset, the model predicted ophthalmopathy. Peripheral blood also featured most of the thyroid clonotypes expanded above 0.001.

The chain uses TRBV9 and TRBJ2-7; 8 bases are a match to TRBD1. Sequenced input: peripheral blood or thyroid tissue (not recorded which). The receptor was isolated from an adult man with Graves' disease, either hyperthyroidism or ophthalmopathy (not recorded which). In DNA, the CDR3 is TGTGCTTACAGGGGGGTCGAGCAGTACTTC. It translates to CAYRGVEQYF.